This TCR beta chain emerged from a study of regulatory T cells in long-lasting Graves disease (dated by TCRdb to the early 2020s). The study in broad terms: Persistent Graves' disease meant more than 5 years of antithyroid drug treatment with TSH receptor autoantibodies that stayed positive. The study took place in China and was registered as a clinical trial. A total of about 35 samples underwent TCR sequencing, from roughly 13 patients with persistent Graves' disease and 20 or so patients with newly diagnosed Graves' disease. Patients with persistent Graves' disease were compared with patients with newly diagnosed Graves' disease using TCR sequencing and RNA sequencing of peripheral blood. Antithyroid drugs had been taken for 10 to 13 years on average by persistent Graves' disease patients in the clinical cohort.

The study at large found these results: Compared with newly diagnosed patients, persistent Graves' disease patients had lower TCR Shannon entropy and fewer highly expanded clones, which suggests clonal expansion. The authors noted that the small sample size was a limitation that may lower accuracy. Peripheral blood alone was examined, since thyroid tissue, which constituted the primary lesion, could not be accessed. Patients with persistent disease shared more public clonotypes (under 3,000) than newly diagnosed patients did (approximately 970). Only the TCR beta chain was sequenced and analyzed. Persistent disease showed preferential use of TRBV28, TRBJ1-2 and TRBJ2-5, whereas newly diagnosed disease favored TRBV20-1 and TRBJ2-1.

Comment on this clonotype: This receptor's antigen is unknown. No much larger clone is present one base from it, and per-base qualities are unavailable.

Between the V and J ends, shortened by 4 bases and 4 bases respectively, the junction contains 11 bases. CDR1 and CDR2, per the germline V gene, are SGHRS and YFSETQ. From the cysteine through the phenylalanine, the CDR3 covers 13 amino acids. CDR3 DNA is the only sequence kept; it has 39 bases, read in frame from the first base. Library construction relied on multiplex PCR. The listed sequencing device is Illumina HiSeq 4000. CDR3 regions were amplified by Arm-PCR with iRepertoire HTBI primers to construct TCR beta libraries. PCR products were gel purified before sequencing. The published analysis was carried out like this. A total of 62 TRBV and under 15 TRBJ segments were identified across samples and were used for gene usage analysis of CDR3 amino acid clonotypes. COPE and FqMerger were used to merge the filtered high-quality paired reads into contigs. BLAST was used to align contigs to IMGT TRBV, TRBD and TRBJ reference genes, and CDR3 was defined according to IMGT. Any clonotype with a frequency above 0.1% was classified as a highly expanded clone. Repertoire diversity was measured by Shannon entropy, and V-J evenness by the Gini coefficient. Public clonotypes were defined as clonotypes shared by more than one individual. TCRdb trimmed the raw reads at Q25, called clones with MiXCR and kept productive beta chains. Identical CDR3 protein sequences are pooled into one entry, listed with their most common genes and DNA. None of the V and J calls come from the authors' own analysis; TCRdb made them. Across this sample there are 500,000 to 700,000 distinct CDR3 sequences, with about 32% seen only once. The ten largest account for under 50% of the sample.

The time point label of this sample denotes: persistent/refractory GD, antithyroid drugs over 5 years with positive TRAb. RNA was extracted from PBMCs in TRIzol for both TCR sequencing and RNA sequencing. Graves' disease was diagnosed according to American Thyroid Association guidelines. The patients came from an endocrinology department in Xi'an, China. Each patient gave about 8.1 milliliters of peripheral blood, collected in an EDTA anticoagulant tube. Ficoll Paque Plus density gradient separation was used to isolate PBMCs, and no further T cell sorting was done. An Agilent 2100 Bioanalyzer and agarose gel were used to assess RNA quality, and a NanoDrop 2000 was used to measure RNA concentration.

This TCR was recovered from a female donor with Graves disease. Rearrangement joined TRBV5-1 to TRBJ1-1; there is no confident call for the D gene. The material sequenced was peripheral blood mononuclear cells (PBMCs), taken when the disease was refractory, from a patient treated with antithyroid drugs. The base sequence is TGCGCCAGCAGCCACGATGCACCCACTGAAGCTTTCTTT. It translates as CASSHDAPTEAFF.